The clone carrying this TCR beta chain was picked up a small number of times. The target antigen is unknown. Expressed TCRB transcripts were sequenced because the isolated RNA had all been reverse transcribed beforehand. An average of around 3.4 million reads was obtained for naive, central memory and regulatory T cell samples. The assay was immunoSEQ multiplex PCR, and TCRdb's table has in-frame clones only and misses some. The sample lists more than 550,000 clones, about 14% occurring once. Germline CDR1 is SGHDN and CDR2 is FVKESK. Trimming pared 0 bases from V and 7 bases from J, leaving 7 bases between. The CDR3 length is 13 residues. The sample comes from a study of beta chain features in type 1 diabetes. The study, taken as a whole, reports: Across all four CD4+ subsets, people with type 1 diabetes showed modestly shorter TCRB CDR3s.

The chain uses TRBV14 and TRBJ2-1; D possibly corresponds to TRBD2 (5 bases). What was sequenced was naive CD4+ T cells from blood. The receptor was isolated from a young man with type 1 diabetes. The CDR3 nucleotides are TGTGCCAGCAGCCAAGATTGGAGGAATGAGCAGTTCTTC. It codes for CASSQDWRNEQFF.